The clone carrying this T cell receptor beta chain was recorded at least ten times. PBMCs were derived from about 10 ml fresh peripheral blood. The entry originates in a study of T cells in Graves' hyperthyroidism and ophthalmopathy. Amplified regions were TCR beta CDR3 sequences from RNA transcripts. The HTBI primer set drove a first-round RT-PCR of the TCR CDR3. TCRdb ran MiXCR on the multiplex PCR reads and lists one entry per CDR3 protein. The sample lists approximately 600,000 distinct CDR3 sequences, less than 25% occurring once. V dropped 6 bases and J dropped 0 bases, with 15 bases sitting between them. The germline CDR1 and CDR2 sequences are SNHLY and FYNNEI. The CDR3 runs 16 residues.

The sequenced material came from blood. The rearrangement links TRBV2 to TRBJ1-5; D possibly corresponds to TRBD1 (6 bases). The TCR originated in a man aged 25 to 45 with Graves' ophthalmopathy. This chain's CDR3 is CASSVTGQYSNQPQHF. Written as DNA, the CDR3 is TGTGCCAGCAGCGTTACAGGGCAGTATAGCAATCAGCCCCAGCATTTT.